This T cell receptor (beta chain) was retrieved from a study of OX40 agonist ivuxolimab in advanced cancers. Study-wide context: Patients undergoing dose escalation presented with hepatocellular carcinoma, melanoma, renal cell or head and neck cancer. Age averaged around 60 years (range roughly 20 to 90), and about 86% were male. Notes on the study in general: Certain nonresponding patients likewise had low normalized T-cell clonal expansion.

This CDR3 has 14 residues. Germline V gene data show CDR1 as SGHAT and CDR2 as FQNNGV. The V gene lost 5 bases and the J gene lost 4 bases, with 13 bases spanning the gap. Autoimmune disease history or systemic immunosuppression meant exclusion. TCRdb keeps only in-frame clones here, not all; method: immunoSEQ multiplex PCR. Of tens of thousands of clones in the sample, about 91% were seen once. Concerning this clone: Its target is not known.

Here the sequenced sample was CD4+ or CD8+ T cells sorted from blood, taken in a trial of the OX40 agonist ivuxolimab. The receptor was isolated from an adult with an advanced solid tumor such as melanoma, head and neck, liver or kidney cancer. V and J are TRBV11-2 and TRBJ2-3, with D possibly being TRBD1 (5 bases). CDR3 loop: CASSTQGPADTQYF. The CDR3 bases are TGTGCCAGCAGCACGCAGGGCCCCGCAGATACGCAGTATTTT.